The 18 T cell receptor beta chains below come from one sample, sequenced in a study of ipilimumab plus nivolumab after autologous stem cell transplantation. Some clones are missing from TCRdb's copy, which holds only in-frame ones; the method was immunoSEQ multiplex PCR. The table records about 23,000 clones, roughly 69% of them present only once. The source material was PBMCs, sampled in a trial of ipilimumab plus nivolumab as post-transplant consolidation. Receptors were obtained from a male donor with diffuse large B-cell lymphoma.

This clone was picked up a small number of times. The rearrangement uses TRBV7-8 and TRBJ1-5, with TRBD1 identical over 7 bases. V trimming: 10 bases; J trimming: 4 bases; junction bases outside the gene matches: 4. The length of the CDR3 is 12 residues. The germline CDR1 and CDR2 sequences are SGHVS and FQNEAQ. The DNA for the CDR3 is TGTGCCACCCAGGGGGAAAATCAGCCCCAGCATTTT. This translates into CATQGENQPQHF.

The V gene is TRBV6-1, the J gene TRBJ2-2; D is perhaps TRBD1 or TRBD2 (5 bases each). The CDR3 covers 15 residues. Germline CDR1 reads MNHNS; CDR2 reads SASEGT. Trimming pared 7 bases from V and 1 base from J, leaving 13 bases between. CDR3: CASIPGPLNTGELFF. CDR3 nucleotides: TGTGCCAGCATTCCGGGACCCTTGAACACCGGGGAGCTGTTTTTT.

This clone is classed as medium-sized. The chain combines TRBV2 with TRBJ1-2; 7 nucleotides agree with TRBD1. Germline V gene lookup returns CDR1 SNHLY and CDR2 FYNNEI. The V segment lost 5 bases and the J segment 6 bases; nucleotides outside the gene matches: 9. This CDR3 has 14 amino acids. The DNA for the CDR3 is TGTGCCAGCAGTTACCCTACAGGGGCGAATGGCTACACCTTC. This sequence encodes CASSYPTGANGYTF.

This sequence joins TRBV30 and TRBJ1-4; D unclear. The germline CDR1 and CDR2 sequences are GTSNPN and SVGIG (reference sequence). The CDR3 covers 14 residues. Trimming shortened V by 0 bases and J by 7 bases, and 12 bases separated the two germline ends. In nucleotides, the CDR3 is TGTGCCTGGAGTGTACTAGGTTCGGGTGAAAAACTGTTTTTT. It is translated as CAWSVLGSGEKLFF.

The CDR3 nucleotides are TGTGCCAGCAGCTATTCCGGGACAGGGGGCAATGAGCAGTTCTTC. Encoded protein: CASSYSGTGGNEQFF. The J gene is TRBJ2-1, the V gene TRBV11-3; 11 bases agree with TRBD1. V dropped 4 bases and J dropped 6; count of bases not matched to a gene: 5. CDR3 length: 15 amino acids. Germline-derived CDR1 and CDR2 are SGHNT and YENEEA.

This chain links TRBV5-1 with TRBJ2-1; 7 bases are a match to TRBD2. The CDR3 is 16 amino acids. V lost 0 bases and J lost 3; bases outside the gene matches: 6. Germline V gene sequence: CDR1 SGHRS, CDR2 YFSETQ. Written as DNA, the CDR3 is TGCGCCAGCAGCTTGGTGGGCGGGAGTCTCTACAATGAGCAGTTCTTC. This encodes CASSLVGGSLYNEQFF.

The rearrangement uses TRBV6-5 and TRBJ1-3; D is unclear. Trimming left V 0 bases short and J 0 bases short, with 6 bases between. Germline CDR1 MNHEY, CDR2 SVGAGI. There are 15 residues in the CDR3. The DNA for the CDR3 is TGTGCCAGCAGTTACTCTGTGAGCTCTGGAAACACCATATATTTT. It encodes CASSYSVSSGNTIYF.

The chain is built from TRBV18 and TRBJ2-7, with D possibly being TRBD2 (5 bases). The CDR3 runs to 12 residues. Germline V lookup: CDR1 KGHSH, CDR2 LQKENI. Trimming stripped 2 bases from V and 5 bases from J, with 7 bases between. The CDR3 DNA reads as TGTGCCAGCTCACCAGAGGGTAACGAGCAGTACTTC. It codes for CASSPEGNEQYF.

The CDR3 sequence is CASNPGGDTQYF. The CDR3 DNA sequence: TGTGCCAGCAACCCCGGGGGAGATACGCAGTATTTT. This rearrangement joins TRBV11-3 to TRBJ2-3; possible D gene TRBD2, 6 bases. This CDR3 region has 12 residues. The germline CDR1 and CDR2 sequences are SGHNT and YENEEA. Trimming left V 7 bases short and J 5 bases short, with 10 bases between.

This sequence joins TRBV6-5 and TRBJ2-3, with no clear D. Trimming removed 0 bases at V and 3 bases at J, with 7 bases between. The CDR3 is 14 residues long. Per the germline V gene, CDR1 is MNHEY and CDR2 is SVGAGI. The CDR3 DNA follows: TGTGCCAGCAGTTACTCGATGTGGACAGATACGCAGTATTTT. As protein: CASSYSMWTDTQYF.

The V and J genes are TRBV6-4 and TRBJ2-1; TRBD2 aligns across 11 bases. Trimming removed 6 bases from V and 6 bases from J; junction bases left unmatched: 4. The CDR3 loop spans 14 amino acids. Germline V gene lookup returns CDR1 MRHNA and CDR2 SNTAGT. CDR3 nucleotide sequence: TGTGCCAGCAGACCTAGCGGGGGGTCCAATGAGCAGTTCTTC. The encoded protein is CASRPSGGSNEQFF.

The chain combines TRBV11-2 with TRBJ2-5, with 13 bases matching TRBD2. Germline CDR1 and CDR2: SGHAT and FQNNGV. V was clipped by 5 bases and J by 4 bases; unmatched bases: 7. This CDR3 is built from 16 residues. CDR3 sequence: CASSQAGTSGTETQYF. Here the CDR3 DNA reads TGTGCCAGCAGCCAGGCCGGGACTAGCGGGACAGAGACCCAGTACTTC.

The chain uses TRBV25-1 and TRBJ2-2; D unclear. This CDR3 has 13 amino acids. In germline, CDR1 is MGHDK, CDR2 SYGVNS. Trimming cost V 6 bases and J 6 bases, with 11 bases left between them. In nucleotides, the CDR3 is TGTGCCAGCAGGACCCTGCGCTCCGGGGAGCTGTTTTTT. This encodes CASRTLRSGELFF.

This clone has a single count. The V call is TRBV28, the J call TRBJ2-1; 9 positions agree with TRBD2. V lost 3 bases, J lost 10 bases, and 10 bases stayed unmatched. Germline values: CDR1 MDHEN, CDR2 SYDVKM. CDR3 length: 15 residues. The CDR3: CASSFPAGGRLEQFF. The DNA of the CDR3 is TGTGCCAGCAGTTTTCCAGCGGGGGGCCGGCTCGAGCAGTTCTTC.

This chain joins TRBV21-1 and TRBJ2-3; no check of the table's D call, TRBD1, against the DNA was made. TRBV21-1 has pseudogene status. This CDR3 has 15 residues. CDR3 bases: TGTGCCAGCAGCCCGGCTACAGTCATGCAAGATACGCAGTATTTT. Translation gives CASSPATVMQDTQYF.

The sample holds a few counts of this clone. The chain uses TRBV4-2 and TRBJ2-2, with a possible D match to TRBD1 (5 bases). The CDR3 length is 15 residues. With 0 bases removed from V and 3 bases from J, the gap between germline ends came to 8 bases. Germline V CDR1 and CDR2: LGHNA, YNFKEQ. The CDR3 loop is CASSQDRTHTGELFF. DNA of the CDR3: TGTGCCAGCAGCCAAGACAGGACACACACCGGGGAGCTGTTTTTT.

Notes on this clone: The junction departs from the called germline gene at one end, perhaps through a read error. CDR3 coding DNA: TGTGCCAGTAGACACCGGGGAGCTGTTTTT. Translation gives CASRHRGAVF. This rearrangement joins TRBV7-8 to TRBJ2-2; weak D call: TRBD2 (5 bases). The CDR3 spans 10 residues. The germline V gene encodes CDR1 SGHVS and CDR2 FQNEAQ.

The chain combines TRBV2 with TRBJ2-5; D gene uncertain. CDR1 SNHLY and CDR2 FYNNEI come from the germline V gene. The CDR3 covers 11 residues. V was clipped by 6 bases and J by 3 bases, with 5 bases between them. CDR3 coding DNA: TGTGCCAGCAGACCAGAAGAGACCCAGTACTTC. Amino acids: CASRPEETQYF.